Sequencing of this TCR beta chain was carried out in a study of T cell responses to AZD1222 COVID-19 vaccine. Study-level results: Only 5 or 6 individuals given AZD1222 were seropositive at baseline.

This clone was seen only once. Its target is unknown. CDR3 size: 13 residues. V gave up 1 base and J gave up 2 bases, with 7 bases separating them. CDR1 SGHNT and CDR2 YYREEE come from the germline V gene (reference sequence). Method: immunoSEQ multiplex PCR; TCRdb's copy keeps in-frame clones and lacks some. The sample comprises about 97,000 clones, about 88% of which are singletons, and 2.5% to 3.5% rests with the top ten. Material: peripheral blood, obtained on day 0 of AZD1222 vaccination. This clonotype was sampled from an adult in good health. The chain uses TRBV5-4 and TRBJ2-7; D is unclear. The CDR3 spells CASSLYQTYEQYF. The CDR3 DNA follows: TGTGCCAGCAGCTTGTACCAGACCTACGAGCAGTACTTC.